The sequence of this T cell receptor (beta chain) was determined in a study of blood T cell repertoires in COVID-19. At the level of the study: Samples came from the United States, Italy and Spain, spanning acute and convalescent COVID-19. In each case, the material was cDNA or gDNA derived from T cells, B-cell-depleted T cells, or PBMCs.

How the authors handled the data: How many nucleated cells were present was estimated from reference gene primer amplification. TCRdb's copy holds only in-frame clones and misses some; the assay was immunoSEQ multiplex PCR. V and J calls and clone size are copied from that table; D and trimming were computed from the DNA. The repertoire has a few hundred thousand clones, 86% of them found once; the top ten carry 6.2%. This CDR3 contains 16 residues. CDR1 SQVTM and CDR2 ANQGSEA come from the germline V gene. The V gene end was trimmed by 7 bases and the J gene end by 2 bases; junction bases not matched to a gene: 14.

This TCR was sampled from a man in his 60s with acute or convalescent COVID-19. Sequenced: peripheral blood. This chain uses TRBV29-1 with TRBJ2-5, with 9 positions matching TRBD2. CDR3 DNA sequence: TGCAGCGCCCGCGGGGGGGCGGGAGCCGCACAAGAGACCCAGTACTTC. It encodes CSARGGAGAAQETQYF.